Listed below are T cell receptor delta chains from one sample, sequenced in a study of delta chains in infants with herpesvirus infections. TCRdb repeated clone calling on the RT-PCR reads with CATT. The sample holds about 540 delta-chain clones, roughly three fifths seen once. The input for sequencing was peripheral blood, taken at time point 5 of longitudinal follow-up. Receptor source: a human donor who was a Ugandan infant, either HIV-exposed or HIV-unexposed (not recorded which). Each CDR3 is given with its conserved first and last residue. The D gene is left open where the match is weak. Where a row states a size, it is once, few, many or the class of an expanded clone; other rows omit it.

abundance	v_gene	d_gene	j_gene	CDR3aa	CDR3nt
large	TRDV2	TRDD3	TRDJ3	CACDVILGDSWDTRQMFF	TGTGCCTGTGACGTTATACTGGGGGATTCCTGGGACACCCGACAGATGTTTTTC
large	TRDV1	TRDD3	TRDJ1	CALDGPSSYWGMSTDKLIF	TGTGCTCTTGACGGCCCGTCGTCGTACTGGGGGATGAGCACCGATAAACTCATCTTT
hyperexpanded	TRDV1	TRDD3	TRDJ1	CALGVWGIRFDTDKLIF	TGTGCTCTTGGGGTCTGGGGGATACGCTTCGACACCGATAAACTCATCTTT
large	TRDV1	NA	TRDJ1	CALGELPPTWYWQAGLDTDKLIF	TGTGCTCTTGGGGAACTACCTCCTACGTGGTACTGGCAAGCAGGGTTGGACACCGATAAACTCATCTTT
NA	TRDV1	TRDD3	TRDJ1	CALGGSLYWGPLASTDKLIF	TGTGCTCTTGGGGGCTCCCTGTACTGGGGACCTTTGGCGAGCACCGATAAACTCATCTTT
hyperexpanded	TRDV1	NA	TRDJ2	CALGEKEPSYPLLGVLLTAQLFF	TGTGCTCTTGGGGAAAAGGAGCCTTCCTACCCCTTACTGGGGGTCTTATTGACAGCACAACTCTTCTTT
large	TRDV1	NA	TRDJ2	CALGPPHTGTHALTAQLFF	TGTGCTCTTGGGCCCCCGCATACGGGGACTCATGCTTTGACAGCACAACTCTTCTTT
NA	TRDV1	TRDD3	TRDJ1	CALGDTDAYSRTGGYEELIF	TGTGCTCTTGGGGATACTGATGCCTATAGCCGTACTGGGGGATACGAGGAACTCATCTTT
hyperexpanded	TRDV2	TRDD3	TRDJ3	CACDVLGDTTWDTRQMFF	TGTGCCTGTGATGTACTGGGGGATACTACCTGGGACACCCGACAGATGTTTTTC
medium-sized	TRDV3	TRDD3	TRDJ1	CAFKVSFHFGGIKVTDKLIF	TGTGCCTTTAAAGTCTCCTTCCACTTTGGGGGGATAAAAGTCACCGATAAACTCATCTTT
large	TRDV1	TRDD3	TRDJ1	CALGGQSQLGDRAHRYTDKLIF	TGTGCTCTTGGGGGACAATCCCAACTGGGGGATAGGGCTCACAGGTACACCGATAAACTCATCTTT
large	TRDV2	NA	TRDJ3	CACDTWDTRQMFF	TGTGCCTGTGACACCTGGGACACCCGACAGATGTTTTTC
large	TRDV2	TRDD3	TRDJ1	CACDTARLLGTTNTDKLIF	TGTGCCTGTGACACGGCTCGGCTACTGGGGACCACAAACACCGATAAACTCATCTTT
few	TRDV1	TRDD3	TRDJ1	CSGGVLGDVGWIHTDKLIF	TGCTCTGGAGGGGTACTGGGGGATGTTGGATGGATACATACCGATAAACTCATCTTT
hyperexpanded	TRDV1	TRDD3	TRDJ1	CALEGVLGDVGWIHTDKLIF	TGTGCTCTGGAGGGGGTACTGGGGGATGTTGGATGGATACATACCGATAAACTCATCTTT
NA	TRDV1	TRDD3	TRDJ1	CALGATSYCLLGDTRRPYTDKLIF	TGTGCTCTTGGGGCCACTTCCTACTGTCTACTGGGGGATACGCGTAGGCCATACACCGATAAACTCATCTTT
medium-sized	TRDV2	TRDD3	TRDJ3	CACDPTVGDTWDTRQMFF	TGTGCCTGTGACCCCACAGTGGGGGATACCTGGGACACCCGACAGATGTTTTTC
large	TRDV2	TRDD3	TRDJ1	CACDSLLGSGPNKLIF	TGTGCCTGTGACTCGCTACTGGGGTCGGGCCCCAATAAACTCATCTTT
large	TRDV1	NA	TRDJ1	CALGDSESLPTVPGGPYTDKLIF	TGTGCTCTTGGCGACTCGGAAAGCCTTCCTACTGTACCTGGGGGACCGTACACCGATAAACTCATCTTT
hyperexpanded	TRDV2	TRDD3	TRDJ2	CACDTLLGDTLTAQLFF	TGTGCCTGTGACACTCTACTGGGGGATACTTTGACAGCACAACTCTTCTTT
hyperexpanded	TRAV23/DV6	TRDD3	TRDJ3	CAASKEPTGELDESPWDTRQMFF	TGTGCAGCAAGCAAGGAACCTACTGGGGAACTGGATGAGTCCCCCTGGGACACCCGACAGATGTTTTTC
large	TRDV2	NA	TRDJ3	CACDTVGGTTWDTRQMFF	TGTGCCTGTGACACCGTGGGGGGGACCACCTGGGACACCCGACAGATGTTTTTC
large	TRDV1	NA	TRDJ1	CALGGRYGGDDTDKLIF	TGTGCTCTTGGGGGTCGCTACGGTGGGGACGACACCGATAAACTCATCTTT
large	TRDV2	TRDD3	TRDJ2	CACDTVGDALTAQLFF	TGTGCCTGTGACACCGTGGGGGATGCTTTGACAGCACAACTCTTCTTT
large	TRDV1	TRDD3	TRDJ1	CALGEGTSWGIRRPYTDKLIF	TGTGCTCTTGGGGAAGGCACCAGCTGGGGGATACGTAGGCCGTACACCGATAAACTCATCTTT
NA	TRDV2	TRDD3	TRDJ1	CACDAWGSDKLIF	TGTGCCTGTGACGCCTGGGGGAGCGATAAACTCATCTTT
hyperexpanded	TRDV1	TRDD3	TRDJ1	CALGEEWGNPSADKLIF	TGTGCTCTTGGGGAAGAGTGGGGGAACCCCTCGGCCGATAAACTCATCTTT
hyperexpanded	TRDV2	TRDD3	TRDJ3	CACDTVLGKGSWDTRQMFF	TGTGCCTGTGACACCGTACTGGGGAAGGGGTCCTGGGACACCCGACAGATGTTTTTC
hyperexpanded	TRDV2	TRDD3	TRDJ3	CACDILGDTSSWDTRQMFF	TGTGCCTGTGACATACTGGGGGATACGAGCTCCTGGGACACCCGACAGATGTTTTTC
NA	TRDV1	NA	TRDJ1	CALGDSESLPTVPGGPYTDKLIF	TGTGCTCTTGGCGACTCGGAGAGCCTTCCTACTGTACCTGGGGGACCGTACACCGATAAACTCATCTTC
medium-sized	TRDV1	TRDD3	TRDJ1	CALGGTTYTGGYAYFDKLIF	TGTGCTCTTGGGGGGACCACCTATACTGGGGGATACGCGTATTTCGATAAACTCATCTTT
hyperexpanded	TRDV1	TRDD3	TRDJ1	CAWVRVGDLVTDKLIF	TGTGCTTGGGTACGGGTGGGGGATCTCGTCACCGATAAACTCATCTTT
medium-sized	TRDV1	NA	TRDJ3	CALGSPTSFLYRYVGYLRPWDTRQMFF	TGTGCTCTTGGGTCCCCCACTAGTTTCCTATATAGGTATGTCGGATACCTAAGGCCCTGGGACACCCGACAGATGTTTTTC
large	TRDV1	TRDD3	TRDJ1	CALGEERFAPLYWGIRVSLRHDTDKLIF	TGTGCTCTTGGGGAAGAACGATTTGCTCCTCTGTACTGGGGGATACGCGTATCGCTGCGTCATGACACCGATAAACTCATCTTT
large	TRDV1	TRDD3	TRDJ2	CALGELFRVIWGIQRTAQLFF	TGTGCTCTTGGGGAACTATTTCGGGTAATTTGGGGGATACAGCGGACAGCACAACTCTTCTTT
hyperexpanded	TRDV2	TRDD3	TRDJ1	CACDHWGYPTDKLIF	TGTGCCTGTGATCACTGGGGGTACCCAACCGATAAACTCATCTTT
large	TRDV2	TRDD3	TRDJ1	CACDTVGHYGGIQDTDKLIF	TGTGCCTGTGACACCGTCGGGCATTATGGGGGGATACAGGACACCGATAAACTCATCTTT
NA	TRAV23/DV6	TRDD3	TRDJ1	CAASKEPTGELVEFPAHYTDKLIF	TGTGCAGCAAGCAAGGAACCTACTGGGGAACTGGTGGAGTTCCCCGCCCACTACACCGATAAACTCATCTTT
large	TRDV1	TRDD2	TRDJ1	CALGDSTPFLLTHTDKLIF	TGTGCTCTTGGGGATTCCACCCCCTTCCTACTAACTCACACCGATAAACTCATCTTT
hyperexpanded	TRDV2	TRDD3	TRDJ1	CACDTWGTPYTDKLIF	TGTGCCTGTGACACGTGGGGGACGCCGTACACCGATAAACTCATCTTT
large	TRDV2	TRDD3	TRDJ3	CACDTWGIRGNWDTRQMFF	TGTGCCTGTGACACCTGGGGGATAAGGGGCAACTGGGACACCCGACAGATGTTTTTC
large	TRDV2	TRDD3	TRDJ3	CACVVLGDTWDTRQMFF	TGTGCCTGTGTCGTACTGGGGGATACCTGGGACACCCGACAGATGTTTTTC
hyperexpanded	TRDV2	TRDD3	TRDJ3	CACDTGGYHSSWDTRQMFF	TGTGCCTGTGACACCGGGGGATACCACAGCTCCTGGGACACCCGACAGATGTTTTTC
large	TRDV1	NA	TRDJ1	CALGEVIYPSPYWGYTDKLIF	TGTGCTCTTGGGGAAGTAATTTATCCTTCCCCATACTGGGGTTACACCGATAAACTCATCTTT
NA	TRDV1	TRDD3	TRDJ1	CALGERSFLLGGLYTDKLIF	TGTGCTCTTGGGGAACGATCCTTTTTACTGGGGGGTCTGTACACCGATAAACTCATCTTT
NA	TRDV2	TRDD3	TRDJ3	CACDTGWGIDSSWDTRQMFF	TGTGCCTGTGACACCGGGTGGGGGATCGATAGCTCCTGGGACACCCGACAGATGTTTTTC
large	TRDV2	TRDD3	TRDJ2	CACDTWGIAQLFF	TGTGCCTGTGACACCTGGGGGATAGCACAACTCTTCTTT
large	TRDV2	TRDD3	TRDJ1	CACDTWGDQADKLIF	TGTGCCTGTGACACGTGGGGGGATCAGGCCGATAAACTCATCTTT
few	TRDV1	NA	TRDJ1	CALGVPEDVKLIF	TGTGCTCTTGGGGTGCCGGAGGATGTAAAACTCATCTTT
NA	TRDV2	TRDD3	TRDJ1	CACDLLGDKSYTDKLIF	TGTGCCTGTGACCTCCTGGGGGATAAATCGTACACCGATAAACTCATCTTT
medium-sized	TRDV1	TRDD3	TRDJ1	CALGERMGLLGDNSYTDKLIF	TGTGCTCTTGGGGAACGTATGGGGTTACTGGGGGATAATTCGTACACCGATAAACTCATCTTT
hyperexpanded	TRDV1	NA	TRDJ1	CALGELYEDQLIF	TGTGCTCTTGGGGAACTTTATGAGGATCAACTCATCTTT
NA	TRDV2	TRDD3	TRDJ3	CACDPVGDHSSWDTRQMFF	TGTGCCTGTGACCCCGTGGGGGACCACAGCTCCTGGGACACCCGACAGATGTTTTTC
few	TRDV1	TRDD3	TRDJ1	CALGEYPIPRLGDSEYTDKLIF	TGTGCTCTTGGGGAATACCCCATCCCCCGACTGGGGGATTCCGAGTACACCGATAAACTCATCTTT
large	TRDV1	NA	TRDJ1	CALGEKPRAFLPLLGDPPDKLIF	TGTGCTCTTGGGGAAAAACCCCGGGCCTTCCTACCCCTACTGGGGGACCCGCCCGATAAACTCATCTTT
hyperexpanded	TRDV1	TRDD3	TRDJ1	CALGEPFPTAYWGILDGGYTDKLIF	TGTGCTCTTGGGGAACCCTTTCCTACTGCGTACTGGGGGATACTGGACGGCGGGTACACCGATAAACTCATCTTT
NA	TRDV2	NA	TRDJ1	CACDTDKLIF	TGTGCCTGTGACACCGATAAACTCATCTTT
NA	TRDV1	TRDD3	TRDJ1	CAWVRVGDTRRPYTDKLIF	TGTGCTTGGGTACGGGTGGGGGATACGCGTAGGCCATACACCGATAAACTCATCTTT
few	TRDV1	TRDD3	TRDJ1	CALGEALPTLMPGGATDKLIF	TGTGCTCTTGGGGAAGCCCTACCTACGCTGATGCCTGGGGGAGCCACCGATAAACTCATCTTT